Below are 6 T cell receptor beta chains sequenced from a single sample in a study of blood T cell repertoires in COVID-19 (dated by TCRdb to the early 2020s). To prepare the library, the immunoSEQ multiplex PCR assay was applied. Imported from immuneACCESS, the table was reduced by TCRdb to in-frame sequences with V and J called. These copies leave out some clones; in studies compared against another copy, an unresolved V gene accounts for under half, and the cause of the remainder is not known. This sample holds under 200,000 clones; around 83% were observed only once. The top ten clones comprise over 1.5% of the sample. Sample: peripheral blood. The receptors were gathered from a human donor in a cohort sampled during active COVID-19.

This clone showed up just once. The rearrangement links TRBV5-1 to TRBJ2-3; the D gene is possibly TRBD1 (6 bases). CDR1 is SGHRS, CDR2 YFSETQ, per germline. V shed 4 bases and J shed 2 bases, with 17 bases lying between them. The CDR3 loop spans 16 amino acids. CDR3 residues: CASSPSTGTYTDTQYF. The CDR3 DNA sequence: TGCGCCAGCAGCCCGTCGACAGGAACCTACACAGATACGCAGTATTTT.

The J gene is TRBJ2-7, the V gene TRBV30; the match to TRBD2 covers 8 bases. V was pared by 0 bases and J by 0 bases, with 7 bases of the junction left unmatched. The CDR3 is 16 amino acids. Germline V lookup: CDR1 GTSNPN, CDR2 SVGIG (reference sequence). CDR3 sequence: CAWSVVLAEYSYEQYF. In DNA, the CDR3 is TGTGCCTGGAGTGTTGTACTAGCGGAATACTCCTACGAGCAGTACTTC. Using reference TRBV30 and TRBJ2-7 for the parts outside the CDR3, the full variable domain is SQTIHQWPATLVQPVGSPLSLECTVEGTSNPNLYWYRQAAGRGLQLLFYSVGIGQISSEVPQNLSASRPQDRQFILSSKKLLLSDSGFYLCAWSVVLAEYSYEQYFGPGTRLTVT.

The CDR3, as DNA: TGTGCCAGCAGCCGGACAGGGAATCAGCCCCAGCATTTT. Translation: CASSRTGNQPQHF. The chain uses TRBV13 and TRBJ1-5, with 8 positions matching TRBD1. The trim removed 5 bases at V and 4 bases at J, leaving 1 base unmatched. Per the germline V gene, CDR1 is PRHDT and CDR2 is FYEKMQ (reference sequence). This CDR3 comprises 13 residues.

This clone was counted only a few times. The rearrangement joins TRBV11-2 to TRBJ1-5; 9 bases are a match to TRBD1. Germline V gives CDR1 SGHAT, CDR2 FQNNGV. The V segment lost 5 bases and the J segment 5 bases; nucleotides outside the gene matches: 4. The CDR3 spans 14 residues. The CDR3 is CASSAQGADQPQHF. The CDR3, as DNA: TGTGCCAGCAGCGCACAGGGGGCGGATCAGCCCCAGCATTTT.

The rearrangement uses TRBV4-3 and TRBJ2-2; tentative D call: TRBD2 (6 bases). The CDR3 is made up of 16 amino acids. The germline V gene has CDR1 LGHNA and CDR2 YSLEER. V lost 6 bases to trimming and J lost 2 bases, with 16 bases between them. Here the CDR3 reads CASSLYRDLNTGELFF. CDR3 bases: TGCGCCAGCAGTCTATACCGGGACTTAAACACCGGGGAGCTGTTTTTT.

The chain couples TRBV6-2 or TRBV6-3 to TRBJ2-7, with TRBD1 matching over 10 bases. The CDR3 totals 16 residues. J lost 0 bases, V lost 6 bases, and 8 bases had no gene match. Germline CDR1 is MNHEY and CDR2 is SVGEGT. In DNA form, the CDR3 reads TGTGCCAGCAGCCCCTCCGACAGGGGGCTCTCCTACGAGCAGTACTTC. It yields the protein CASSPSDRGLSYEQYF.